This is a list of T cell receptor beta chains from one sample in a study of Ad26.COV2.S vaccination and SARS-CoV-2 variants. Measured with immunoSEQ multiplex PCR; TCRdb has only the in-frame clones, and not every one. Of hundreds of thousands of clones listed, roughly 90% are singletons. The specimen was peripheral blood, collected in a trial of Ad26.COV2.S vaccine versus placebo. The receptors originated from a person aged 18-65 years who received the Ad26.COV2.S COVID-19 vaccine or a placebo. CDR3s include the opening cysteine and the closing phenylalanine or tryptophan. A D gene is named only where the DNA matches it firmly. Clone size is given for some rows only: seen once, a few or many times, or a class if the clone is expanded.

CDR3 protein	CDR3 DNA	clone size	V gene	D gene	J gene
CASSQNPPGGRGEKLFF	TGTGCCAGCAGCCAAAACCCTCCGGGTGGCCGCGGTGAAAAACTGTTTTTT	once	TRBV3-1/TRBV3-2	NA	TRBJ1-4
CASSDRENQPQHF	TGTGCCAGCAGTGACAGAGAGAATCAGCCCCAGCATTTT	NA	TRBV2	NA	TRBJ1-5
CASRTGSITDTQYF	TGTGCCAGCAGAACAGGGTCCATCACAGATACGCAGTATTTT	NA	TRBV27	NA	TRBJ2-3
CASSPSGVETQYF	TGTGCCAGCAGCCCCTCGGGTGTGGAGACCCAGTACTTC	NA	TRBV7-3	NA	TRBJ2-5
CASSIKGGANYGYTF	TGTGCCAGTAGCATCAAGGGGGGGGCTAACTATGGCTACACCTTC	NA	TRBV19	NA	TRBJ1-2
CASSESANTEAFF	TGTGCCAGCAGTGAGTCGGCGAACACTGAAGCTTTCTTT	NA	TRBV6-1	NA	TRBJ1-1
CASSEAPGGGQETQYF	TGTGCCAGCAGCGAGGCCCCTGGAGGCGGCCAAGAGACCCAGTACTTC	NA	TRBV9	NA	TRBJ2-5
CASSPGAGDYEQYF	TGTGCCAGCAGCCCGGGGGCAGGGGACTACGAGCAGTACTTC	NA	TRBV5-6	NA	TRBJ2-7
CASSYSQGRTGELFF	TGTGCCAGCAGTTACTCGCAGGGTAGGACCGGGGAGCTGTTTTTT	NA	TRBV6-5	NA	TRBJ2-2
CASSVAVNTEAFF	TGTGCCAGCAGCGTAGCGGTGAACACTGAAGCTTTCTTT	few	TRBV9	NA	TRBJ1-1
CSVVEGRKGEKLFF	TGCAGCGTTGTCGAGGGACGTAAAGGGGAAAAACTGTTTTTT	NA	TRBV29-1	NA	TRBJ1-4
CASSWGQGNGGELFF	TGTGCCAGCAGCTGGGGACAGGGGAACGGCGGGGAGCTGTTTTTT	NA	TRBV5-5	TRBD1	TRBJ2-2
CASSQRSYNQETQYF	TGCGCCAGCAGCCAAAGGAGCTATAACCAAGAGACCCAGTACTTC	NA	TRBV4-3	NA	TRBJ2-5
CASSPPFSGSSNQPQHF	TGTGCCAGCTCACCACCTTTCTCGGGATCAAGCAATCAGCCCCAGCATTTT	NA	TRBV18	NA	TRBJ1-5
CASSLGRQGTHEQFF	TGTGCCAGCAGTTTAGGAAGACAGGGGACCCATGAGCAGTTCTTC	NA	TRBV27	TRBD1	TRBJ2-1
CASSPGTSQAYEQYF	TGTGCCAGCTCACCAGGGACTAGCCAGGCCTACGAGCAGTACTTC	NA	TRBV18	TRBD2	TRBJ2-7
CASSLGTSHDEQFF	TGTGCCAGCAGCTTGGGGACTAGCCACGATGAGCAGTTCTTC	NA	TRBV7-2	TRBD2	TRBJ2-1
CASSLWKNQPQHF	TGTGCCAGCAGCTTATGGAAGAATCAGCCCCAGCATTTT	NA	TRBV5-6	NA	TRBJ1-5
CASSQGFGVDRGPQHF	TGTGCCAGCAGCCAAGGATTCGGGGTGGACAGGGGGCCCCAGCATTTT	NA	TRBV3-1/TRBV3-2	TRBD1	TRBJ1-5
CSVWDPVDEQYF	TGCAGCGTTTGGGACCCTGTCGACGAGCAGTACTTC	few	TRBV29-1	NA	TRBJ2-7
CASSLQAGRVLISYTF	TGTGCCAGCAGCTTACAGGCGGGCAGGGTTTTAATTAGCTACACCTTC	NA	TRBV7-8	NA	TRBJ1-2
CASSRILGTGKGEAFF	TGTGCCAGCAGCCGAATTCTCGGGACAGGGAAGGGTGAAGCTTTCTTT	NA	TRBV11-2	TRBD1	TRBJ1-1
CASSLSYEQFF	TGTGCCAGCAGCTTATCCTATGAGCAGTTCTTC	NA	TRBV7-9	NA	TRBJ2-1
CASSLGYSEPQHF	TGTGCCAGCAGCTTGGGTTATTCCGAACCCCAGCATTTT	NA	TRBV11-2	NA	TRBJ1-5
CASSPRDTNNSPLHF	TGTGCCAGCAGCCCCCGGGACACCAATAATTCACCCCTCCACTTT	NA	TRBV3-1/TRBV3-2	NA	TRBJ1-6
CASSPSNRGDYEQYF	TGTGCCAGCTCACCAAGTAACAGGGGGGACTACGAGCAGTACTTC	NA	TRBV18	TRBD1	TRBJ2-7
CASGRDYTDTQYF	TGTGCCAGCGGGCGGGACTACACAGATACGCAGTATTTT	NA	TRBV2	TRBD2	TRBJ2-3
CASSLRTGGSISTNEKLFF	TGTGCCAGCAGCCTAAGGACAGGGGGCTCTATTTCAACTAATGAAAAACTGTTTTTT	once	TRBV7-9	TRBD1	TRBJ1-4
CASSRRTGAYNEQFF	TGTGCCAGCAGCAGACGGACAGGGGCGTACAATGAGCAGTTCTTC	few	TRBV5-4	TRBD1	TRBJ2-1
CSVAGTGSDTQYF	TGCAGCGTTGCCGGGACAGGGTCAGATACGCAGTATTTT	NA	TRBV29-1	TRBD1	TRBJ2-3
CASSQGTGNVNTGELFF	TGCGCCAGCAGCCAAGGGACAGGGAATGTCAACACCGGGGAGCTGTTTTTT	NA	TRBV4-1	TRBD1	TRBJ2-2
CASSLSTLGVRNTEAFF	TGTGCCAGCAGTTTATCTACTTTAGGGGTTCGGAACACTGAAGCTTTCTTT	NA	TRBV27	NA	TRBJ1-1
CASTPSTGENTEAFF	TGTGCCAGCACCCCCTCGACAGGCGAGAACACTGAAGCTTTCTTT	NA	TRBV7-2	NA	TRBJ1-1
CASVWAAAGDTQYF	TGTGCCAGCGTATGGGCCGCCGCTGGAGATACGCAGTATTTT	NA	TRBV6-5	NA	TRBJ2-3
CASSQDLGHGADTQYF	TGTGCCAGCAGCCAAGATCTGGGGCACGGGGCAGATACGCAGTATTTT	few	TRBV3-1/TRBV3-2	NA	TRBJ2-3
CSVDVWANQETQYF	TGCAGCGTTGATGTTTGGGCGAATCAAGAGACCCAGTACTTC	NA	TRBV29-1	NA	TRBJ2-5
CASSLYGYTIYF	TGTGCCAGCAGCTTATATGGCTACACCATATATTTT	NA	TRBV13	NA	TRBJ1-3
CASSPRGGRSTQYF	TGTGCCAGCTCACCACGTGGGGGTCGTAGTACGCAGTATTTT	NA	TRBV18	NA	TRBJ2-3
CASSRTSGVDEQFF	TGTGCCAGCAGCCGGACTAGCGGGGTCGATGAGCAGTTCTTC	NA	TRBV6-2/TRBV6-3	TRBD2	TRBJ2-1
CASSVEAGDYEQYF	TGTGCCAGCAGCGTAGAGGCAGGGGACTACGAGCAGTACTTC	NA	TRBV9	NA	TRBJ2-7
CASPPGDLSYEQYF	TGTGCCAGCCCGCCCGGGGACCTCTCCTACGAGCAGTACTTC	NA	TRBV7-9	NA	TRBJ2-7
CASSPSGGREKLFF	TGCGCCAGCAGCCCTTCCGGGGGAAGAGAAAAACTGTTTTTT	NA	TRBV5-1	NA	TRBJ1-4
CASSLVRNTEAFF	TGTGCCAGCAGCTTAGTGCGGAACACTGAAGCTTTCTTT	NA	TRBV7-3	NA	TRBJ1-1
CASRLGQGQGEQYF	TGTGCCAGCAGATTGGGACAGGGGCAGGGTGAGCAGTACTTC	NA	TRBV6-4	TRBD1	TRBJ2-7
CASSTGQGISYEQYF	TGTGCCAGCAGCACGGGACAGGGGATCTCCTACGAGCAGTACTTC	NA	TRBV5-4	TRBD1	TRBJ2-7
CSASRQGYYSNQPQHF	TGCAGTGCTAGTAGGCAGGGCTACTATAGCAATCAGCCCCAGCATTTT	NA	TRBV20-1	NA	TRBJ1-5
CASSYHPQGPNEQFF	TGTGCCAGCAGTTACCACCCACAGGGCCCCAATGAGCAGTTCTTC	NA	TRBV6-5	NA	TRBJ2-1
CASSQIFPTANYGYTF	TGTGCCAGCAGCCAAATATTCCCGACGGCTAACTATGGCTACACCTTC	NA	TRBV14	NA	TRBJ1-2
CASSYPSGITDTQYF	TGTGCCAGCAGCTACCCTAGCGGGATAACAGATACGCAGTATTTT	once	TRBV7-9	TRBD2	TRBJ2-3
CASSPGGINQPQHF	TGTGCCAGCAGTCCAGGGGGAATCAATCAGCCCCAGCATTTT	NA	TRBV6-2/TRBV6-3	TRBD1	TRBJ1-5
CASSPNRGVGGYTF	TGTGCCAGCAGTCCAAATAGGGGGGTTGGAGGCTACACCTTC	NA	TRBV28	NA	TRBJ1-2
CASSLGTGGYEQYF	TGTGCCAGCAGCTTAGGGACAGGGGGCTACGAGCAGTACTTC	NA	TRBV11-3	TRBD1	TRBJ2-7
CASSFPLREKTANTGELFF	TGTGCCAGCAGCTTTCCCTTGCGGGAAAAGACCGCGAACACCGGGGAGCTGTTTTTT	NA	TRBV7-9	NA	TRBJ2-2
CATSRDRRPAGGSGNTIYF	TGTGCCACCAGCAGAGATAGGCGACCGGCCGGTGGCTCTGGAAACACCATATATTTT	NA	TRBV15	NA	TRBJ1-3
CATNPAGQGALGNQPQHF	TGCGCCACCAACCCCGCGGGACAGGGGGCTTTAGGGAATCAGCCCCAGCATTTT	NA	TRBV10-1	TRBD1	TRBJ1-5